A single sample is the source of the 13 T cell receptor beta chains below, sequenced in a study of T cells in Graves' hyperthyroidism and ophthalmopathy. Amplification of TCR beta CDR3 regions used RNA as the template. With the HTBI primer set, the TCR CDR3 went through a first round of RT-PCR. A single record per CDR3 protein comes from TCRdb applying MiXCR to the multiplex PCR reads. This sample yields some 600,000 distinct CDR3 sequences, of which approximately 15% are seen a single time; 4.5% to 6% belongs to the top ten. Sequencing was carried out using blood. The receptors were gathered from a woman younger than 45 with Graves' hyperthyroidism that later progressed to Graves' ophthalmopathy.

In its sample, this clonotype was seen many times. The chain is built from TRBV29-1 and TRBJ2-3; 9 bases agree with TRBD1. This CDR3 has 13 residues. With V trimmed by 7 bases and J by 3 bases, 5 bases remained unmatched. Germline lookup yields CDR1 SQVTM and CDR2 ANQGSEA. CDR3 in DNA: TGCAGCGGTTCCGGGACAGGGACAGATACGCAGTATTTT. Its translation is CSGSGTGTDTQYF.

In this sample, this clonotype turned up many times. The chain is built from TRBV9 and TRBJ2-5; the match to TRBD1 covers 7 bases. V was pared by 4 bases and J by 5 bases, with 8 bases of the junction left unmatched. The germline V gene has CDR1 SGDLS and CDR2 YYNGEE. The CDR3 has 14 residues. The CDR3 loop reads CASSLAGGKETQYF. The DNA of the CDR3 is TGTGCCAGCAGCTTGGCAGGGGGTAAGGAGACCCAGTACTTC.

Turning to this clonotype: One base away lies a much larger clone, so this may be a sequencing read error. The chain has TRBV13 and TRBJ2-1, with D possibly called TRBD1 or TRBD2 (5 bases each). The CDR3 sequence is 14 residues long. From germline, CDR1 is PRHDT and CDR2 FYEKMQ (reference sequence). The CDR3 bases are TGTGCCAGCTCCTCTAGGGACGCCGACAATGTGCAGTTCTTC. Its protein product is CASSSRDADNVQFF.

Ten or more counts support this clonotype. CDR3 region: CASSLLDTSVPEAFF. CDR3 bases: TGTGCCAGCAGCTTACTCGACACATCCGTTCCTGAAGCTTTCTTT. V and J are TRBV14 and TRBJ1-1; no firm D call. V was shortened by 5 bases and J by 6 bases, with 19 bases between the two germline ends. Germline V CDR1 and CDR2: SGHDN, FVKESK. The CDR3 has 15 amino acids.

This clonotype was detected many times. The V gene is TRBV19, the J gene TRBJ2-1; 7 bases align to TRBD1. Germline CDR1 is LNHDA and CDR2 is SQIVND (reference sequence). This CDR3 is built from 20 residues. The trim removed 3 bases at V and 0 bases at J, leaving 17 bases unmatched. The CDR3: CASSMVLWAGAGGSYNEQFF. The CDR3 DNA follows: TGTGCCAGTAGTATGGTGCTGTGGGCTGGCGCAGGGGGCTCCTACAATGAGCAGTTCTTC. The full variable domain, completed using reference TRBV19 and TRBJ2-1, is DGGITQSPKYLFRKEGQNVTLSCEQNLNHDAMYWYRQDPGQGLRLIYYSQIVNDFQKGDIAEGYSVSREKKESFPLTVTSAQKNPTAFYLCASSMVLWAGAGGSYNEQFFGPGTRLTVL.

The chain couples TRBV5-1 to TRBJ2-6; 7 positions agree with TRBD2. Germline values: CDR1 SGHRS, CDR2 YFSETQ. V lost 4 bases and J lost 0; bases outside the gene matches: 1. The length of the CDR3 is 15 residues. For the CDR3, the DNA is TGCGCCAGCAGCGGCGGGGGCTCTGGGGCCAACGTCCTGACTTTC. Translating it yields CASSGGGSGANVLTF.

This clonotype was recorded at least ten times. The CDR3 region has the DNA TGTGCCACAGGTGTCGGGCCCACTAGCACAGATACGCAGTATTTT. It is translated as CATGVGPTSTDTQYF. The rearrangement joins TRBV24-1 to TRBJ2-3; D remains ambiguous. The CDR3 contains 15 residues. V gave up 10 bases and J gave up 0 bases, with 16 bases separating them. Per the germline V gene, CDR1 is KGHDR and CDR2 is SFDVKD.

This chain joins TRBV5-8 and TRBJ2-3; D is unresolved. This CDR3 contains 15 residues. Trimming left V 1 base short and J 2 bases short, with 11 bases between. CDR1 and CDR2 (germline): SGHTS, YDEGEE. DNA of the CDR3: TGTGCCAGCAGCTTGACCTACACCTACACAGATACGCAGTATTTT. The encoded protein is CASSLTYTYTDTQYF.

This clonotype was recorded at least ten times. J is TRBJ2-7 and V is TRBV27; 9 bases fit TRBD1. Germline assignment: CDR1 MNHEY and CDR2 SMNVEV (reference sequence). V lost 5 bases and J lost 4; bases outside the gene matches: 6. This CDR3 comprises 14 residues. The CDR3 DNA reads as TGTGCCAGCAGTCCGGGACAGGGTGGGTACGAGCAGTACTTC. Protein: CASSPGQGGYEQYF.

This clonotype was detected many times. V is TRBV5-1 and J is TRBJ2-1; 9 bases match TRBD2. The germline V gene has CDR1 SGHRS and CDR2 YFSETQ. J gave up 5 bases and V 0 bases, and 6 bases lay outside the gene matches. The CDR3 runs to 16 residues. CDR3 loop: CASSLEGLAGNNEQFF. DNA for the CDR3: TGCGCCAGCAGCTTGGAAGGGCTAGCGGGAAACAATGAGCAGTTCTTC.

This clonotype occurred many times. CDR3 region: CASSLRASNNEKLFF. The CDR3 DNA reads TGTGCCAGCAGCTTACGGGCTTCTAATAATGAAAAACTGTTTTTT. The chain employs TRBV7-9 and TRBJ1-4; D ambiguous. From germline, CDR1 is SEHNR and CDR2 FQNEAQ (reference sequence). CDR3 size: 15 residues. The ends were cut back, 2 bases at V and 4 bases at J, with 11 bases in the middle.

There are many counts of this clonotype. This chain links TRBV7-9 with TRBJ2-7; D is uncertain. V lost 0 bases and J 2 bases, leaving 8 bases between the germline ends. The CDR3 runs 14 residues. CDR1 is SEHNR and CDR2 is FQNEAQ in the germline V gene (reference sequence). Here the CDR3 DNA reads TGTGCCAGCAGCTTAGCGCAGGCCCCCTACGAGCAGTACTTC. Protein sequence: CASSLAQAPYEQYF. The full variable domain, its missing parts supplied by reference TRBV7-9 and TRBJ2-7, is DTGVSQNPRHKITKRGQNVTFRCDPISEHNRLYWYRQTLGQGPEFLTYFQNEAQLEKSRLLSDRFSAERPKGSFSTLEIQRTEQGDSAMYLCASSLAQAPYEQYFGPGTRLTVT.

This clonotype was counted at least ten times. The chain is built from TRBV29-1 and TRBJ1-6; 8 bases agree with TRBD1. V lost 3 bases to trimming and J lost 7 bases; unmatched junction nucleotides: 2. Germline assignment: CDR1 SQVTM and CDR2 ANQGSEA. This CDR3 contains 13 residues. CDR3 sequence reads: CSVDTGGNSPLHF. The CDR3 nucleotides are TGCAGCGTTGATACAGGGGGGAATTCACCCCTCCACTTT.